This T cell receptor beta chain stems from a study of CD8 T cells in Susac syndrome. Study-level information: The sequenced Susac syndrome patients included more than five who had clinically active disease and roughly 8 who were in remission.

An input of 0.5 to 1 ug of RNA was subjected to reverse transcription using random hexamers. TCRdb re-analysed the immunoSEQ multiplex PCR reads in MiXCR, keeping a single row per CDR3 protein. The sample has around 170,000 distinct CDR3 sequences, just under 95% seen once. This clonotype has just one count. Input material: CD8+ T cells from PBMCs. This sequence was found in a human donor with Susac syndrome.

The CDR3 DNA reads TGTGCCAGCAGCCGAGGGTTGATAGAGGGACTGAGAGGGCGCGGGGAGCTGTTTTTT. Encoded protein: CASSRGLIEGLRGRGELFF. This chain links TRBV9 with TRBJ2-2; D might be TRBD2 (6 bases). The V gene lost 4 bases and the J gene lost 7 bases, with 29 bases spanning the gap. CDR3 size: 19 residues. The germline CDR1 and CDR2 sequences are SGDLS and YYNGEE.